The T cell receptor (beta chain) described here comes from a study of response to subunit inactivated influenza vaccine. V was pared by 4 bases and J by 3 bases, with 7 bases between. The CDR3 consists of 12 residues. CDR1 is SGHDN, CDR2 FVKESK, per germline. TCRdb called the RT-PCR reads again in MiXCR, with one record for every CDR3 protein. The repertoire has about 540,000 distinct CDR3 sequences, roughly 25% of them found once; the top ten carry around 2.8%. The same sample was also studied in work on T cells expressing NK-cell markers. That source adds: It was by 5'RACE template switching with UMIs that TCR beta cDNA was made. Sorted CD3+CD56+NKG2C+, CD3+CD56+NKG2C- and CD3+CD56-NKG2C+ T cells supplied TCR beta repertoires. The authors sequenced eight donors, of whom seven were HCMV-seropositive and one was seronegative. In a group of five to seven donors, dominant NKG2C+ clonotypes represented about 1.0-7.0% of CD8+ T cells. Nothing established the HCMV specificity of expanded NKG2C+ T cell clones.

This clonotype originated in a man in his fifties or sixties who received an inactivated influenza vaccine. Here the sequenced sample was CD4+ T cells sorted from PBMCs, taken 12 days after vaccination. This chain joins TRBV14 and TRBJ2-7, with TRBD2 as a possible D gene (5 bases). CDR3 bases: TGTGCCAGCAGCCGTGACTACTACGAGCAGTACTTC. This sequence encodes CASSRDYYEQYF. Complete variable domain (other parts from reference TRBV14 and TRBJ2-7): EAGVTQFPSHSVIEKGQTVTLRCDPISGHDNLYWYRRVMGKEIKFLLHFVKESKQDESGMPNNRFLAERTGGTYSTLKVQPAELEDSGVYFCASSRDYYEQYFGPGTRLTVT.